What follows describes a single TCR beta chain. The germline V and J ends were trimmed by 4 bases and 13 bases, with 14 bases remaining between them. This CDR3 region has 12 residues. CDR1 and CDR2 from the germline V gene are MGHRA and YSYEKL. Clones were sequenced by immunoSEQ multiplex PCR, and TCRdb holds only the in-frame ones, with some missing. The sample gives approximately 760,000 clones, roughly 85% of which show up once; more than 0.008% is in the top ten. The data were obtained in a study of shared T cell receptors in the human thymus. This sample was also put to use in a study of human thymus T cells. In that study: The study used thymus tissue resected during corrective heart surgery.

The J gene is TRBJ2-1, the V gene TRBV4-1; a possible D gene is TRBD2 (5 bases). The TCR originated in a girl in the first two years of life with a congenital heart defect. The sequenced sample consisted of thymocytes. The CDR3 is CASSPIPGTQFF. Here the CDR3 DNA reads TGCGCCAGCAGCCCCATTCCGGGAACCCAGTTCTTC.